This T cell receptor (beta chain) is drawn from a study of T-cell reconstitution after alpha-beta-depleted transplantation in children. Unique molecular identifiers were used to barcode this TCRbeta library. In TCRdb, the PCR reads were re-called with MiXCR into one record per CDR3 protein. Here the sample spans nearly 350,000 distinct CDR3 sequences, around 15% being singletons. To note about this clonotype: An end of the junction does not agree with germline; a read error may underlie this.

Germline CDR1 reads KGHDR; CDR2 reads SFDVKD. This CDR3 contains 15 residues. Sequenced material: PBMCs, mostly from graft donor cells, taken 360 days after TCRalphabeta/CD19-depleted stem cell transplant. This chain connects TRBV24-1 to TRBJ2-2; 7 nucleotides match TRBD2. The clonotype was recovered from a male patient aged 2-15 years who had a stem cell transplant for acute lymphoblastic leukemia, so the T cells may come from the graft donor. CDR3 DNA: TGTGCCACCAGTGCCGGGACTACTAACACCGGGGATCTGTTTTTT. Its protein is CATSAGTTNTGDLFF.